This TCR beta chain is drawn from a study of blood T cells in healthy people across ages. Study-wide points: Observed TCR beta diversity showed a strong correlation with the percentage of naive T cells as measured by flow cytometry.

The CDR3 runs to 15 residues. Trimming stripped 3 bases from V and 2 bases from J, with 12 bases between. Germline-derived CDR1 and CDR2 are MNHNS and SASEGT. Concerning this clonotype itself: No antigen is known for it.

A second PCR, run for about 6 to 12 cycles, used a sample-barcoded 5' primer plus a J-beta primer mix. A single record per CDR3 protein comes from TCRdb applying MiXCR to the 5' RACE reads. This table holds hundreds of thousands of distinct CDR3 sequences, roughly 25% found once. These same records also appear under a second study, on T cells of mothers and their children.

Sequencing input: blood. The clonotype originates from a boy between 5 and 17 years old in good health. This chain joins TRBV6-1 and TRBJ2-3; D remains ambiguous. The DNA for the CDR3 is TGTGCCAGCAGTGACCCCGCTGCCCCCACAGATACGCAGTATTTT. Encoded protein: CASSDPAAPTDTQYF.